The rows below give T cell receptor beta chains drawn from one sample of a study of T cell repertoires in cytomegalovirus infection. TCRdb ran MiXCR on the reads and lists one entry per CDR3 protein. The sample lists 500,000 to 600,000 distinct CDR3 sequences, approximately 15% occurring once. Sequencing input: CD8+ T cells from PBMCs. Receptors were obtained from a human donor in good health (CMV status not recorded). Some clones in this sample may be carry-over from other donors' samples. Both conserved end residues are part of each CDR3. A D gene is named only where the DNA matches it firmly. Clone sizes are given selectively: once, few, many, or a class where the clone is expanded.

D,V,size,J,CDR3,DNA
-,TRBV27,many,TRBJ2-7,CASSLVRGLGYEQYF,TGTGCCAGCAGTTTAGTGCGCGGGCTCGGTTACGAGCAGTACTTC
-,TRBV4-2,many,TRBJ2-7,CASSQDRSSNEQYF,TGTGCCAGCAGCCAAGATAGGTCATCAAACGAGCAGTACTTC
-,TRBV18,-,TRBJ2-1,CASSPPGIKRTYYEEQFF,TGTGCCAGCTCACCACCAGGCATCAAGCGGACCTATTACGAGGAGCAGTTCTTC
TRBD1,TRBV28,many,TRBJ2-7,CASRYRQGSYEQYF,TGTGCCAGCAGGTACCGACAGGGTTCCTACGAGCAGTACTTC
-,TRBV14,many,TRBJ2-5,CASSQDHEETQYF,TGTGCCAGCAGCCAGGACCACGAAGAGACCCAGTACTTC
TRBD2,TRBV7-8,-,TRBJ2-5,CASSNSSGGHAETQYF,TGTGCAAGCAGCAATTCTAGCGGGGGGCACGCGGAGACCCAGTACTTC
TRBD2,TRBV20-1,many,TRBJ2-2,CSAWAPASGGENTGELFF,TGCAGTGCATGGGCCCCGGCTAGCGGGGGGGAGAACACCGGGGAGCTGTTTTTT
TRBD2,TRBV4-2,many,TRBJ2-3,CASSQETSGGGTQYF,TGTGCCAGCAGCCAGGAGACTAGCGGAGGAGGTACGCAGTATTTT
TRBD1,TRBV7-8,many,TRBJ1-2,CASSLVSRGRDYGYTF,TGTGCCAGCAGCTTAGTAAGCAGGGGGCGAGACTATGGCTACACCTTC
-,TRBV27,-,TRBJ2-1,CASSFRGADLDNEQFF,TGTGCCAGCAGTTTTAGGGGTGCGGACCTTGACAATGAGCAGTTCTTC
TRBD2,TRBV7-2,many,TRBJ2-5,CASSLDWTSGPWGETQYF,TGTGCCAGCAGCTTAGATTGGACTAGCGGTCCCTGGGGGGAGACCCAGTACTTC
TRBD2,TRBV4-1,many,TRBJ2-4,CASSPRVAGGPNIQYF,TGCGCCAGCAGCCCGAGGGTAGCGGGGGGGCCAAACATTCAGTACTTC
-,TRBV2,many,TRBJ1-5,CASSDVGSNQPQHF,TGTGCCAGCAGTGATGTGGGCAGCAATCAGCCCCAGCATTTT
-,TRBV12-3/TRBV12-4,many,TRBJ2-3,CASSSPRELTDTQYF,TGTGCCAGCAGTTCCCCAAGGGAACTAACAGATACGCAGTATTTT
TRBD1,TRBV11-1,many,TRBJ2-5,CASSYRGEETQYF,TGTGCCAGCAGCTACAGGGGAGAAGAGACCCAGTACTTC
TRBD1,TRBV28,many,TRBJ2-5,CASSQETGRQETQYF,TGTGCCAGCAGTCAAGAGACAGGGAGACAAGAGACCCAGTACTTC
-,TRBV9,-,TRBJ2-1,CASSVDGAPGGYEQFF,TGTGCCAGCAGCGTAGATGGAGCCCCGGGGGGCTATGAGCAGTTCTTC
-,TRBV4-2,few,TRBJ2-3,CASSPRDSPDTQYF,TGTGCCAGCAGCCCCCGGGACTCCCCAGATACGCAGTATTTT
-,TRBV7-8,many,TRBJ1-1,CASSLERPPRGAFF,TGTGCCAGCAGCTTAGAGCGCCCACCCCGCGGAGCTTTCTTT
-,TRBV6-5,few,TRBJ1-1,CASSYSWSRSDTEAFF,TGTGCCAGCAGTTACTCGTGGAGCAGATCGGACACTGAAGCTTTCTTT
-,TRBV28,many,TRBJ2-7,CASSLLGESSYEQYF,TGTGCCAGCAGTTTGTTAGGGGAAAGCTCCTACGAGCAGTACTTC
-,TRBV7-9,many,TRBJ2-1,CASSPPRHSVHEQFF,TGTGCCAGCAGCCCGCCACGACATTCAGTGCATGAGCAGTTCTTC
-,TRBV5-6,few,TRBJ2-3,CASSLEKGGEYF,TGTGCCAGCAGCTTGGAGAAAGGCGGGGAGTATTTT
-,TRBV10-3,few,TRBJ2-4,CAISEEKNIQYF,TGTGCCATCAGTGAAGAGAAAAACATTCAGTACTTC
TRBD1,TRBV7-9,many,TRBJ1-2,CASSNRRQGADYGYTF,TGTGCCAGCAGCAACCGACGACAGGGGGCGGACTATGGCTACACCTTC
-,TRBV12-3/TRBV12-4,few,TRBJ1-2,CASSFGGKGGYTF,TGTGCCAGCAGTTTTGGGGGTAAAGGGGGCTACACCTTC
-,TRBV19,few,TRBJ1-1,CASSIGPGPEAFF,TGTGCCAGTAGTATAGGACCGGGGCCTGAAGCTTTCTTT
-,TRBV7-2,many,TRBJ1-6,CASSSKGGPRSYNSPLHF,TGTGCCAGCAGCTCTAAGGGAGGACCCCGCTCCTATAATTCACCCCTCCACTTT
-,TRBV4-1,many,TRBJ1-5,CASSHRRGGNQPQHF,TGCGCCAGCAGCCATAGGAGGGGAGGCAATCAGCCCCAGCATTTT
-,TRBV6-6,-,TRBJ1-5,CAIQGRGNQPQHF,TGTGCCATTCAGGGTCGGGGGAATCAGCCCCAGCATTTT
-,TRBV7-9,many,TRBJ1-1,CASSHVGAEAFF,TGTGCCAGCAGCCATGTGGGGGCTGAAGCTTTCTTT
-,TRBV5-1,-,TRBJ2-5,CASSLTVFQETQYF,TGCGCCAGCAGCTTGACTGTATTCCAAGAGACCCAGTACTTC
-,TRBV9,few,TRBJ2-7,CASSETDSEQYF,TGTGCCAGCAGCGAAACGGACAGCGAGCAGTACTTC